This passage covers 20 T cell receptor beta chains from one sample sequenced in a study of T cells after yellow fever vaccination. One entry per CDR3 protein, called by TCRdb with MiXCR from the 5' RACE reads. Of more than 95,000 distinct CDR3 sequences in the sample, roughly 6.7% are singletons; the top ten hold 2.5%. The sequences come from CD4+ T cells sorted from PBMCs, collected 9 to 10 days after the first yellow fever vaccination. These receptors were obtained from a man between 18 and 29 years old who received the YFV17D yellow fever vaccine.

V usage is TRBV12-2 and J usage is TRBJ2-3. TRBV12-2 has pseudogene status. CDR3 length equals 8 residues. The CDR3 here is CSEDTQYF. The CDR3 region has the DNA TGTTCTGAAGATACGCAGTATTTT.

There are a few counts of this clonotype. The chain joins TRBV4-1 to TRBJ2-7; D is perhaps TRBD1 or TRBD2 (5 bases each). The V end lost 4 bases, the J end lost 6 bases, and 22 bases lay between the germline ends. The germline V gene encodes CDR1 MGHRA and CDR2 YSYEKL. The CDR3 runs 16 residues. In nucleotides, the CDR3 is TGCGCCAGCAGCCGGGACCCCCTTCGCGATTGGGGCGAGCAGTACTTC. Translation gives CASSRDPLRDWGEQYF.

This clonotype was detected ten times or more. The chain uses TRBV5-1 and TRBJ2-1, with 11 bases that match TRBD2. The J segment lost 6 bases and the V segment lost 4 bases, leaving 3 bases of the junction unmatched. This CDR3 is built from 14 residues. Per the germline V gene, CDR1 is SGHRS and CDR2 is YFSETQ. CDR3 residues: CASSRLAGLNEQFF. CDR3 DNA: TGCGCCAGCAGCCGACTAGCGGGGCTCAATGAGCAGTTCTTC.

This clonotype was seen ten or more times. This chain joins TRBV5-8 and TRBJ2-5, with D perhaps TRBD1 or TRBD2 (5 bases each). Trimming took off 3 bases at V and 2 bases at J, with 11 bases between the two ends. Germline V gives CDR1 SGHTS, CDR2 YDEGEE. The CDR3 totals 14 residues. The CDR3 reads CASSSRAGQETQYF. CDR3 DNA: TGTGCCAGCAGCTCGAGGGCAGGGCAAGAGACCCAGTACTTC.

This clonotype was counted at least ten times. V usage is TRBV27 and J usage is TRBJ2-4; D might be TRBD1 (6 bases). Trimming removed 1 base at V and 2 bases at J, with 30 bases between. CDR1 and CDR2 from the germline V gene are MNHEY and SMNVEV (reference sequence). CDR3 length equals 22 residues. The CDR3 DNA follows: TGTGCCAGCAGTTTATTACCCCCGACAGGCTTAATCCCATCTGGGACCAAAAACATTCAGTACTTC. Translated: CASSLLPPTGLIPSGTKNIQYF.

This sequence joins TRBV25-1 and TRBJ1-5; tentative D call: TRBD1 (5 bases). The CDR3 sequence is 15 residues long. V was clipped by 3 bases and J by 3 bases, with 12 bases between them. Per the germline V gene, CDR1 is MGHDK and CDR2 is SYGVNS. The CDR3 nucleotides are TGTGCCAGCAGTGAGGCGGGACGCCTCAATCAGCCCCAGCATTTT. Translated: CASSEAGRLNQPQHF.

Concerning this clonotype itself: One base away lies a much larger clone, so this may be a sequencing read error. The chain links TRBV20-1 to TRBJ2-1; no definite D call. The V gene lost 1 base and the J gene lost 8 bases, with 9 bases spanning the gap. Germline V CDR1 and CDR2: DFQATT, SNEGSKA (reference sequence). The CDR3 contains 12 residues. CDR3 nucleotides: TGCAGTGCTAGAGGTGTGGATTATGAGCAGTTCTTC. Translating gives CSARGVDYEQFF.

Of note for this clonotype: A read error may be the cause here, since a much bigger clone is one base away. V is TRBV7-2 and J is TRBJ1-6; no definite D call. The CDR3 consists of 14 residues. The germline V and J ends were trimmed by 5 bases and 7 bases, with 12 bases remaining between them. The germline gives CDR1 SGHTA, CDR2 FQGNSA. The DNA for the CDR3 is TGTGCCAGCAGCCTTAAGGACGGCAATTCACCCCTCCACTTT. It yields the protein CASSLKDGNSPLHF.

This clonotype was recorded a few times. V and J are TRBV20-1 and TRBJ1-2, with 7 bases fitting TRBD1. The CDR3 has 14 residues. The V and J ends lost 3 bases and 5 bases, in that order; junction bases with no gene match: 9. CDR1 is DFQATT and CDR2 is SNEGSKA in the germline V gene (reference sequence). The CDR3 region is CSASGPTGRYGYTF. As DNA, the CDR3 is TGCAGTGCTAGTGGGCCGACAGGGAGGTATGGCTACACCTTC.

In its sample, this clonotype was seen many times. This chain uses TRBV18 with TRBJ1-5, with D maybe TRBD1 (6 bases). This CDR3 is built from 16 residues. V was clipped by 6 bases and J by 5 bases, with 20 bases between them. Germline V CDR1 and CDR2: KGHSH, LQKENI. This CDR3 reads CASSFNGGLQDQPQHF. DNA for the CDR3: TGTGCCAGCTCCTTTAACGGGGGGCTACAGGATCAGCCCCAGCATTTT.

A remark on this clonotype: Possible read error: a much larger clone is one base away. The gene calls are TRBV6-1 and TRBJ1-2; D ambiguous. Trimming took 9 bases from V and 3 from J, leaving 14 bases between them. CDR1 MNHNS and CDR2 SASEGT come from the germline V gene. CDR3 length: 13 residues. The CDR3 region is CASSDSYDYGYTF. The CDR3, as DNA: TGTGCCAGTTCAGACTCTTACGACTATGGCTACACCTTC.

V gene TRBV20-1 combines with J gene TRBJ2-5; no clear D. The CDR3 is made up of 12 amino acids. Trimming took 6 bases from V and 7 from J, leaving 15 bases between them. Germline CDR1 reads DFQATT; CDR2 reads SNEGSKA (reference sequence). The DNA of the CDR3 is TGCAGTGCATACAGCCCCCCTGGGACCCAGTACTTC. Translated, it gives CSAYSPPGTQYF.

This clonotype was counted ten times or more. This rearrangement joins TRBV29-1 to TRBJ2-7; maybe TRBD1 (6 bases). This CDR3 is built from 11 residues. Germline loops: CDR1 SQVTM, CDR2 ANQGSEA. V lost 7 bases, J lost 2 bases, and 9 bases lay in between. CDR3 nucleotides: TGCAGCGAGGACAGAGCCTACGAGCAGTACTTC. Translated, it gives CSEDRAYEQYF.

Regarding this clonotype: A much larger clone is a single base away; this may be a read error. The chain employs TRBV20-1 and TRBJ1-1; D perhaps matches TRBD1 (6 bases). This CDR3 is 13 amino acids long. Germline CDR1 DFQATT, CDR2 SNEGSKA (reference sequence). CDR3 sequence reads: CSAPSRWDTQAFF. The CDR3 DNA is TGCAGTGCCCCCAGCCGGTGGGACACTCAAGCTTTCTTT.

This clonotype showed up many times. The rearrangement joins TRBV2 to TRBJ2-2, with D unclear. The CDR3 contains 12 residues. Germline CDR1 and CDR2: SNHLY and FYNNEI. Trimming removed 6 bases at V and 8 bases at J, with 10 bases between. CDR3 in DNA: TGTGCCAGCAGGGGCGAGTGGGGGGAGCTGTTTTTT. As protein: CASRGEWGELFF.

Many counts were recorded for this clonotype. The rearrangement links TRBV29-1 to TRBJ1-1; maybe TRBD1 (5 bases). Germline V gives CDR1 SQVTM, CDR2 ANQGSEA. The CDR3 loop spans 13 amino acids. Trimming shortened V by 6 bases and J by 1 base, and 12 bases separated the two germline ends. DNA for the CDR3: TGCAGCGTAGCATCGGGGACGAACACTGAAGCTTTCTTT. It specifies CSVASGTNTEAFF.

This clonotype was seen ten or more times. J is TRBJ2-3 and V is TRBV24-1; D gene unclear. Germline CDR1 and CDR2: KGHDR and SFDVKD. The CDR3 has 14 amino acids. Trimming pared 4 bases from V and 4 bases from J, leaving 11 bases between. CDR3 amino acids: CATSDPPPPDTQYF. The CDR3 nucleotides are TGTGCCACCAGTGACCCCCCACCCCCAGATACGCAGTATTTT.

This clonotype was detected ten times or more. The chain has TRBV28 and TRBJ1-5; maybe TRBD1 (5 bases). CDR3 size: 15 residues. Germline CDR1 is MDHEN and CDR2 is SYDVKM. V was shortened by 4 bases and J by 4 bases, with 14 bases between the two germline ends. CDR3 in DNA: TGTGCCAGCAGTTCGGCAGACAGAATTAATCAGCCCCAGCATTTT. It yields the protein CASSSADRINQPQHF.

Many counts were recorded for this clonotype. The chain combines TRBV7-2 with TRBJ2-1; 8 bases are a match to TRBD2. The germline gives CDR1 SGHTA, CDR2 FQGNSA. J lost 8 bases, V lost 4 bases, and 10 bases had no gene match. This CDR3 comprises 15 residues. CDR3 sequence: CASSSFAGGEDEQFF. The CDR3 coding sequence is TGTGCCAGCAGCTCATTCGCGGGGGGTGAGGATGAGCAGTTCTTC. Complete variable domain (other parts from reference TRBV7-2 and TRBJ2-1): GAGVSQSPSNKVTEKGKDVELRCDPISGHTALYWYRQSLGQGLEFLIYFQGNSAPDKSGLPSDRFSAERTGGSVSTLTIQRTQQEDSAVYLCASSSFAGGEDEQFFGPGTRLTVL.

This clonotype has ten or more counts. The chain joins TRBV7-2 to TRBJ2-1, with 10 bases lining up with TRBD1. This CDR3 contains 14 residues. Germline V gene data show CDR1 as SGHTA and CDR2 as FQGNSA. Unmatched junction bases numbered 9, after V lost 7 bases and J lost 9 bases. The CDR3, as DNA: TGTGCCAGCAATCCGGGACAGGGGTACGGTGAGCAGTTCTTC. This codes for CASNPGQGYGEQFF. Full variable domain (remainder filled in from reference TRBV7-2 and TRBJ2-1): GAGVSQSPSNKVTEKGKDVELRCDPISGHTALYWYRQSLGQGLEFLIYFQGNSAPDKSGLPSDRFSAERTGGSVSTLTIQRTQQEDSAVYLCASNPGQGYGEQFFGPGTRLTVL.